These 31 T cell receptor beta chains share one sample of origin, sequenced in a study of blood T cell repertoires in COVID-19. The data were produced by immunoSEQ multiplex PCR, yet TCRdb's version contains in-frame clones alone and is incomplete. The data hold 25,000 to 30,000 clones, with around 82% observed a single time. Sequencing was done on a sample of peripheral blood. The receptor source for this set is a man at least 80 years old with active COVID-19.

The chain joins TRBV5-1 to TRBJ2-3, with D possibly matching TRBD2 (7 bases). The CDR3 is 15 amino acids. CDR1 SGHRS and CDR2 YFSETQ come from the germline V gene. V was trimmed by 0 bases and J by 4 bases, leaving 12 bases between them. CDR3 DNA sequence: TGCGCCAGCAGCTTGGGCGGGGGCAGTGCAGATACGCAGTATTTT. Protein product: CASSLGGGSADTQYF.

This sequence joins TRBV19 and TRBJ1-2, with 8 positions matching TRBD1. V gave up 4 bases and J gave up 2 bases; unmatched junction bases: 12. Germline CDR1 LNHDA, CDR2 SQIVND (reference sequence). The CDR3 is 17 amino acids. The CDR3 here is CASSTSATGGRNYGYTF. CDR3 DNA: TGTGCCAGTAGTACGTCTGCCACAGGGGGACGGAACTATGGCTACACCTTC.

The rearrangement joins TRBV30 to TRBJ1-5, with D possibly being TRBD1 (5 bases). The V end was cut by 4 bases, the J end by 3 bases, with 13 bases between. This CDR3 region has 14 residues. The V gene's germline CDR1 is GTSNPN and CDR2 SVGIG (reference sequence). CDR3 sequence reads: CAWNPTGYNQPQHF. The DNA for the CDR3 is TGTGCCTGGAACCCCACAGGATACAATCAGCCCCAGCATTTT.

This clone was seen a handful of times. The chain employs TRBV7-9 and TRBJ1-1, with 9 positions matching TRBD1. This CDR3 region has 15 residues. V trimming: 5 bases; J trimming: 0 bases; junction bases outside the gene matches: 4. CDR1 is SEHNR, CDR2 FQNEAQ, per germline (reference sequence). CDR3 in amino acids: CASSTRQGVNTEAFF. CDR3 bases: TGTGCCAGCAGCACTAGACAGGGGGTGAACACTGAAGCTTTCTTT.

The CDR3 DNA reads as TGTGCCAGCTCACCTATGACCCCCAGGGCCAACACTGAAGCTTTCTTT. This sequence encodes CASSPMTPRANTEAFF. The J gene is TRBJ1-1, the V gene TRBV18; D is possibly TRBD1 (5 bases). The CDR3 is 16 residues long. The germline V gene encodes CDR1 KGHSH and CDR2 LQKENI. Trimming left V 3 bases short and J 2 bases short, with 16 bases between. The full variable domain, rest sourced from reference TRBV18 and TRBJ1-1, is NAGVMQNPRHLVRRRGQEARLRCSPMKGHSHVYWYRQLPEEGLKFMVYLQKENIIDESGMPKERFSAEFPKEGPSILRIQQVVRGDSAAYFCASSPMTPRANTEAFFGQGTRLTVV.

The chain carries TRBV9 and TRBJ1-1; D not certain. Germline lookup yields CDR1 SGDLS and CDR2 YYNGEE. The CDR3 loop spans 16 amino acids. V was clipped by 1 base and J by 0 bases, with 13 bases between them. The CDR3 is CASSVSSWQLNTEAFF. CDR3 sequence (DNA): TGTGCCAGCAGCGTATCTTCGTGGCAGTTGAACACTGAAGCTTTCTTT.

The V gene is TRBV23-1, the J gene TRBJ1-2; D unresolved. TRBV23-1 is assigned to the ORF class and has an uncertain function. The CDR3 runs 16 residues. The ends were cut back, 8 bases at V and 7 bases at J, with 26 bases in the middle. CDR3 nucleotide sequence: TGCGCCAGCGGTCCTGGCATACTCCCTAGCAGAGTTGGCTACACCTTC. This codes for CASGPGILPSRVGYTF.

V is TRBV5-1 and J is TRBJ2-3; 8 bases align to TRBD2. Germline CDR1 and CDR2: SGHRS and YFSETQ. The CDR3 extends over 18 amino acids. The J segment lost 3 bases and the V segment lost 0 bases, leaving 12 bases of the junction unmatched. The CDR3 coding sequence is TGCGCCAGCAGCTTGGAATCCCGCCCGGGGGGGAAGACAGATACGCAGTATTTT. This codes for CASSLESRPGGKTDTQYF.

The chain links TRBV18 to TRBJ2-3; the match to TRBD2 covers 14 bases. The CDR3 consists of 17 residues. With V trimmed by 3 bases and J by 4 bases, 6 bases remained unmatched. Germline CDR1 and CDR2: KGHSH and LQKENI. CDR3 protein: CASSPSTSGGVSDTQYF. In nucleotides, the CDR3 is TGTGCCAGCTCACCCTCGACTAGCGGGGGGGTCTCAGATACGCAGTATTTT.

This chain joins TRBV6-6 and TRBJ2-3, with 10 bases aligning to TRBD2. Germline V lookup: CDR1 MNHNY, CDR2 SVGAGI (reference sequence). This CDR3 contains 14 residues. V lost 6 bases and J lost 8; bases outside the gene matches: 8. CDR3 in amino acids: CASSLAGDVGTQYF. CDR3 DNA: TGTGCCAGCAGCCTAGCGGGGGATGTAGGTACGCAGTATTTT.

J is TRBJ1-1 and V is TRBV6-5; no clear D gene. Trimming removed 6 bases at V and 2 bases at J, with 10 bases between. CDR1 is MNHEY and CDR2 is SVGAGI in the germline V gene. This CDR3 has 13 amino acids. CDR3 residues: CASRVESNTEAFF. For the CDR3, the DNA is TGTGCCAGCAGGGTAGAGTCCAACACTGAAGCTTTCTTT.

This chain links TRBV12-3 or TRBV12-4 with TRBJ2-7; D call uncertain. The CDR3 runs to 12 residues. V lost 3 bases and J 8 bases, leaving 11 bases between the germline ends. CDR3 amino acids: CASSFAGYQQYF. The CDR3 nucleotides are TGTGCCAGCAGTTTTGCAGGATATCAGCAGTACTTC.

The chain uses TRBV2 and TRBJ2-7, with D possibly being TRBD2 (6 bases). Trimming removed 7 bases at V and 5 bases at J, with 15 bases between. The CDR3 runs to 13 residues. CDR1 and CDR2 (germline): SNHLY, FYNNEI. The CDR3 sequence: CASKSGEQHEQYF. Written as DNA, the CDR3 is TGTGCCAGCAAATCGGGGGAGCAGCACGAGCAGTACTTC.

The CDR3 region is CASSLWLASTQYF. The CDR3 DNA reads as TGTGCCAGCAGTTTATGGCTAGCTAGCACGCAGTATTTT. This sequence joins TRBV28 and TRBJ2-3, with D perhaps matching TRBD2 (5 bases). The CDR3 has 13 residues. V shed 0 bases and J shed 9 bases, with 10 bases lying between them. Germline CDR1 MDHEN, CDR2 SYDVKM.

V gene TRBV4-2 combines with J gene TRBJ1-4; D unclear. The V and J ends lost 0 bases and 1 base respectively, with 6 bases between them. The CDR3 is 15 amino acids. Per germline, CDR1 LGHNA and CDR2 YNFKEQ. DNA of the CDR3: TGTGCCAGCAGCCAAGAGGCCAGAACTAATGAAAAACTGTTTTTT. It codes for CASSQEARTNEKLFF.

V and J are TRBV3-1 (or the pseudogene TRBV3-2) and TRBJ1-2, with 10 positions matching TRBD1. J lost 1 base, V lost 2 bases, and 4 bases had no gene match. The CDR3 has 16 residues. Germline lookup yields CDR1 LGHDT and CDR2 YNNKEL (reference sequence). DNA of the CDR3: TGTGCCAGCAGCCAAATGGACAGGGGGGTTAACTATGGCTACACCTTC. Protein: CASSQMDRGVNYGYTF.

This chain uses TRBV5-1 with TRBJ2-5; 7 nucleotides align to TRBD1. V gave up 4 bases and J gave up 3 bases; unmatched junction bases: 9. The CDR3 runs 15 residues. The germline V gene encodes CDR1 SGHRS and CDR2 YFSETQ. CDR3 in amino acids: CASSTNVGTEETQYF. The CDR3 DNA follows: TGCGCCAGCAGCACTAACGTGGGGACAGAAGAGACCCAGTACTTC.

This chain's CDR3 is CASSLGKNSRSSYNEQFF. CDR3 nucleotides: TGCGCCAGCAGCCTAGGAAAAAACTCACGGAGCTCCTACAATGAGCAGTTCTTC. J is TRBJ2-1 and V is TRBV4-1, with D uncertain. Trimming took 4 bases from V and 0 from J, leaving 19 bases between them. Germline CDR1 reads MGHRA; CDR2 reads YSYEKL. The CDR3 spans 18 residues.

The chain uses TRBV25-1 and TRBJ2-1, with D possibly matching TRBD2 (7 bases). The V gene lost 4 bases and the J gene lost 9 bases, with 16 bases spanning the gap. Per germline, CDR1 MGHDK and CDR2 SYGVNS. The CDR3 spans 14 residues. CDR3 protein: CASSAGGPRGEQFF. The DNA of the CDR3 is TGTGCCAGCAGTGCCGGGGGGCCGAGAGGTGAGCAGTTCTTC.

This clone was counted a few times. This rearrangement joins TRBV24-1 to TRBJ2-3; perhaps TRBD2 as D (5 bases). Trimming pared 5 bases from V and 7 bases from J, leaving 12 bases between. In germline, CDR1 is KGHDR, CDR2 SFDVKD. There are 13 residues in the CDR3. CDR3 region: CATSGPGGNTQYF. CDR3 sequence (DNA): TGTGCCACCAGTGGCCCTGGAGGTAATACGCAGTATTTT.

This clone was observed a few times. V usage is TRBV4-1 and J usage is TRBJ2-2, with D perhaps TRBD2 (5 bases). Germline values: CDR1 MGHRA, CDR2 YSYEKL. Trimming shortened V by 2 bases and J by 7 bases, and 17 bases separated the two germline ends. This CDR3 comprises 16 residues. Here the CDR3 DNA reads TGCGCCAGCAGCCAACGGGTCGCAGCCCGGGGCGGGGAGCTGTTTTTT. Its translation is CASSQRVAARGGELFF.

The V and J genes are TRBV15 and TRBJ2-3; TRBD2 matches at 7 bases. From germline, CDR1 is LNHNV and CDR2 YYDKDF (reference sequence). This CDR3 has 13 amino acids. Trimming took 8 bases from V and 1 from J; bases not matched to a gene: 3. For the CDR3, the DNA is TGTGCCACCCAGCGGGGTGGCACAGATACGCAGTATTTT. Protein: CATQRGGTDTQYF.

The CDR3, as DNA: TGCGCCAGCAGCCCGGGACTAGCGGCCCGAGGTGAGCAGTTCTTC. It specifies CASSPGLAARGEQFF. V and J are TRBV5-1 and TRBJ2-1, with 11 bases fitting TRBD2. Germline V lookup: CDR1 SGHRS, CDR2 YFSETQ. This CDR3 has 15 residues. Losses at the gene ends were 4 bases for V and 9 bases for J; bases not matched to a gene: 9.

The chain carries TRBV5-6 and TRBJ1-1; D not certain. The ends were cut back, 1 base at V and 0 bases at J, with 10 bases in the middle. CDR3 length equals 15 residues. Germline CDR1 and CDR2: SGHDT and YYEEEE. DNA of the CDR3: TGTGCCAGCAGCTTGCGGAGAAACATGAACACTGAAGCTTTCTTT. Translated, it gives CASSLRRNMNTEAFF.

The sample holds one count of this clone. The V gene is TRBV19, the J gene TRBJ2-1; 12 bases line up with TRBD1. Trimming took 3 bases from V and 8 from J; bases not matched to a gene: 5. This CDR3 region has 15 residues. The germline V gene has CDR1 LNHDA and CDR2 SQIVND (reference sequence). CDR3 amino acids: CASSMPGQGAHEQFF. The CDR3 DNA sequence: TGTGCCAGTAGTATGCCGGGACAGGGGGCGCATGAGCAGTTCTTC.

J is TRBJ2-3 and V is TRBV6-5; TRBD2 aligns across 8 bases. CDR1 is MNHEY and CDR2 is SVGAGI in the germline V gene. The CDR3 covers 14 residues. The V segment lost 6 bases and the J segment 3 bases; nucleotides outside the gene matches: 5. CDR3 coding DNA: TGTGCCAGCAGGGAGCGGGGGAGGACAGATACGCAGTATTTT. Amino acid sequence: CASRERGRTDTQYF.

The V call is TRBV3-1 (or the pseudogene TRBV3-2), the J call TRBJ1-2; 9 bases fit TRBD1. The ends lost 4 bases at V and 5 bases at J; junction bases unmatched: 2. The germline gives CDR1 LGHDT, CDR2 YNNKEL (reference sequence). There are 13 residues in the CDR3. CDR3 nucleotide sequence: TGTGCCAGCAGCCCCGGACAGGGGTATGGCTACACCTTC. Residues: CASSPGQGYGYTF.

The V call is TRBV5-1, the J call TRBJ2-5; TRBD1 is a possible D gene (5 bases). Per the germline V gene, CDR1 is SGHRS and CDR2 is YFSETQ. Deletions cut 0 bases from V and 2 bases from J, with 11 bases between. This CDR3 spans 15 amino acids. The CDR3 region has the DNA TGCGCCAGCAGCTTGGGGCAGGGCCCACAAGAGACCCAGTACTTC. Its protein is CASSLGQGPQETQYF.

Concerning this clone itself: A junction end diverges from the germline sequence, so it may reflect a read error. The chain recombines TRBV5-4 with TRBJ2-1; D is perhaps TRBD1 (5 bases). In germline, CDR1 is SGHNT, CDR2 YYREEE (reference sequence). This CDR3 is 15 amino acids long. CDR3 region: CASSYPSQGRNEQLF. As DNA, the CDR3 is TGTGCCAGCAGCTACCCCAGCCAGGGAAGGAATGAGCAGCTCTTC. The entire variable domain, with the rest obtained from reference TRBV5-4 and TRBJ2-1, is as follows: ETGVTQSPTHLIKTRGQQVTLRCSSQSGHNTVSWYQQALGQGPQFIFQYYREEENGRGNFPPRFSGLQFPNYSSELNVNALELDDSALYLCASSYPSQGRNEQLFGPGTRLTVL.

The chain links TRBV7-9 to TRBJ2-3; 9 nucleotides agree with TRBD2. Germline values: CDR1 SEHNR, CDR2 FQNEAQ (reference sequence). With 3 bases clipped from V and 0 bases from J, the junction kept 7 bases outside the gene matches. The CDR3 totals 17 residues. The CDR3 spells CASSFAGGPSSTDTQYF. CDR3 bases: TGTGCCAGCAGCTTCGCGGGGGGGCCTTCTAGCACAGATACGCAGTATTTT.

The chain joins TRBV7-9 to TRBJ2-5; D may be TRBD2 (6 bases). The germline gives CDR1 SEHNR, CDR2 FQNEAQ (reference sequence). Trimming pared 4 bases from V and 4 bases from J, leaving 16 bases between. The CDR3 length is 15 residues. The CDR3 is CASSWGDAHGETQYF. CDR3 DNA: TGTGCCAGCAGCTGGGGGGACGCTCATGGAGAGACCCAGTACTTC. The full variable domain, its missing parts supplied by reference TRBV7-9 and TRBJ2-5, is DTGVSQNPRHKITKRGQNVTFRCDPISEHNRLYWYRQTLGQGPEFLTYFQNEAQLEKSRLLSDRFSAERPKGSFSTLEIQRTEQGDSAMYLCASSWGDAHGETQYFGPGTRLLVL.